The table lists the clone carrying this T cell receptor beta chain with a few counts. The antigen remains unidentified. The data stem from a study of T-cell memory formation after mild COVID-19. Study conclusions and caveats: Pre-infection memory showed some responding clones, and this suggested that cross-reactive memory joined.

Trimming removed 1 base at V and 5 bases at J, with 15 bases between. The CDR3 loop spans 15 amino acids. Germline CDR1 is MGHRA and CDR2 is YSYEKL. TCRdb re-derived calls from the 5' RACE reads in MiXCR, one entry per CDR3 protein. The table records around 530,000 distinct CDR3 sequences, roughly 22% of them present only once. The chain employs TRBV4-1 and TRBJ2-7, with a weak D call TRBD2 (6 bases). The receptor was isolated from an adult woman who had mild COVID-19 (a few samples of this study predate the infection). Cell type and time point are not known. Sequenced material: PBMCs or a T cell subset sorted from them (not recorded which). Written as DNA, the CDR3 is TGCGCCAGCAGCCAAGTCTTGGGACTTGCGGACGAGCAGTACTTC. This sequence encodes CASSQVLGLADEQYF.